This T cell receptor (beta chain) was sequenced during a study of monozygotic twins with inflammatory bowel disease. The authors drew roughly 2.5 ml of blood from each donor. Points on this clonotype: Its antigen is unknown.

The CDR3 covers 13 residues. From germline, CDR1 is MNHEY and CDR2 SVGAGI. Starting material for each TCR library was 3,500 to 4,000 ng of total RNA. TCRdb re-called the 5' RACE reads and gives one entry per CDR3 protein, without DNA. Its clone listing holds 93,000 or so distinct CDR3 sequences. Points from the study as a whole: No distinction between different T cell subtypes was possible.

The gene calls are TRBV6-5 and TRBJ1-2. The sequenced sample consisted of blood. The sequence was collected from a human donor with ulcerative colitis or Crohn's disease, or a healthy co-twin of an affected twin (not recorded which). CDR3 sequence: CASSFRGGYGYTF.